Below, 10 T cell receptor delta chains from the same sample are listed, as sequenced in a study of Vδ1+ human thymocytes. Findings of the study overall: Thymic TRG and TRD repertoires appeared highly polyclonal, with Gaussian CDR3 length distributions.

Sequences come from RNA converted to cDNA by reverse transcription. Multiplex PCR used pooled V-gene forward primers and a constant-region reverse primer to amplify CDR3s. TCRdb reanalyzed the multiplex PCR reads using CATT. The table has more than 50,000 delta-chain clones, more than 13% seen once. Antigen specificity for these receptors is unknown. Sequencing was carried out using Vdelta1+ gamma-delta thymocytes from the thymus. Subset described: FACS-sorted CD3+ TCRalphabeta- TCRVdelta1+ TCRVdelta2- thymocytes. These receptor sequences come from a girl under three years old who had congenital heart surgery.

This clone has only a few counts. The rearrangement links TRDV1 to TRDJ1; 10 bases map to TRDD3. CDR3 length: 20 residues. Trimming took 2 bases from V and 0 from J; bases not matched to a gene: 15. The V gene's germline CDR1 is TSWWSYY and CDR2 QGS. Written as DNA, the CDR3 is TGTGCTCTTGGGGAAAGAACCCATCATCCGACTGGGGGATACACCGATAAACTCATCTTT. As protein: CALGERTHHPTGGYTDKLIF.

The chain joins TRDV1 to TRDJ1; 10 nucleotides agree with TRDD3. The CDR3 loop spans 16 amino acids. Germline V gives CDR1 TSWWSYY, CDR2 QGS. After removal of 4 bases from V and 1 base from J, the junction contained 6 bases not matched to a gene. CDR3: CALGVTGGFGTDKLIF. DNA for the CDR3: TGTGCTCTTGGGGTAACTGGGGGATTTGGCACCGATAAACTCATCTTT.

This clone was observed a few times. The chain couples TRDV1 to TRDJ1, with TRDD3 matching 8 bases. J was trimmed by 3 bases and V by 0 bases; bases with no gene match: 15. The V gene's germline CDR1 is TSWWSYY and CDR2 QGS. There are 19 residues in the CDR3. CDR3 bases: TGTGCTCTTGGGGAACTAGAGGTTAGTGGGGGATGTATTCCCGATAAACTCATCTTT. Translated: CALGELEVSGGCIPDKLIF.

This clone was detected only a few times. This chain uses TRDV1 with TRDJ1, with 9 bases aligning to TRDD3. V gave up 0 bases and J gave up 2 bases; unmatched junction bases: 28. There are 24 residues in the CDR3. Germline values: CDR1 TSWWSYY, CDR2 QGS. The CDR3 loop reads CALGELSPWGGDVPRGILTDKLIF. In DNA, the CDR3 is TGTGCTCTTGGGGAACTTTCCCCCTGGGGGGGGGACGTACCGAGGGGGATACTTACCGATAAACTCATCTTT.

The V gene is TRDV1, the J gene TRDJ1; D is possibly TRDD2 (5 bases). V lost 8 bases, J lost 0 bases, and 19 bases lay in between. In germline, CDR1 is TSWWSYY, CDR2 QGS. This CDR3 is built from 16 residues. The CDR3 loop reads CALRPPTPVYTDKLIF. The CDR3 DNA is TGTGCTCTTCGCCCACCTACGCCGGTTTACACCGATAAACTCATCTTT.

The count of this clone is one. The chain is built from TRDV1 and TRDJ1; 11 nucleotides match TRDD3. This CDR3 contains 19 residues. The J segment lost 3 bases and the V segment lost 0 bases, leaving 12 bases of the junction unmatched. From germline, CDR1 is TSWWSYY and CDR2 QGS. DNA for the CDR3: TGTGCTCTTGGGGAACTAATCCTTACTGGGGGATATACCGCCGATAAACTCATCTTT. Translated: CALGELILTGGYTADKLIF.

There are a few counts of this clone. The chain carries TRDV1 and TRDJ1, with D hard to call. V lost 9 bases and J 0 bases, leaving 32 bases between the germline ends. Per germline, CDR1 TSWWSYY and CDR2 QGS. The CDR3 has 20 amino acids. For the CDR3, the DNA is TGTGCTCTGTGTGAGGTTCCCCGACCATTGCACGGATCTTACACCGATAAACTCATCTTT. Translation: CALCEVPRPLHGSYTDKLIF.

This clone was counted between two and nine times. The chain recombines TRDV1 with TRDJ1; 7 bases fit TRDD3. Germline V lookup: CDR1 TSWWSYY, CDR2 QGS. Trimming took 8 bases from V and 3 from J; bases not matched to a gene: 15. The CDR3 runs to 16 residues. The CDR3 region is CALFLSGGSMSDKLIF. The CDR3 bases are TGTGCTCTTTTCCTGTCTGGGGGTTCTATGTCCGATAAACTCATCTTT.

This rearrangement joins TRDV1 to TRDJ1; TRDD3 aligns across 9 bases. This CDR3 region has 21 residues. J gave up 0 bases and V 4 bases, and 21 bases lay outside the gene matches. Germline loops: CDR1 TSWWSYY, CDR2 QGS. CDR3: CALGGCPTETGGHPYTDKLIF. The CDR3 nucleotides read TGTGCTCTTGGGGGATGCCCTACAGAGACTGGGGGACACCCGTACACCGATAAACTCATCTTT.

The V gene is TRDV1, the J gene TRDJ1, with D hard to call. This CDR3 contains 16 residues. CDR1 TSWWSYY and CDR2 QGS come from the germline V gene. Trimming pared 5 bases from V and 2 bases from J, leaving 18 bases between. CDR3 DNA: TGTGCTCTTGGGCCGTCCCCTCCCGGGTCGACCGATAAACTCATCTTT. It is translated as CALGPSPPGSTDKLIF.